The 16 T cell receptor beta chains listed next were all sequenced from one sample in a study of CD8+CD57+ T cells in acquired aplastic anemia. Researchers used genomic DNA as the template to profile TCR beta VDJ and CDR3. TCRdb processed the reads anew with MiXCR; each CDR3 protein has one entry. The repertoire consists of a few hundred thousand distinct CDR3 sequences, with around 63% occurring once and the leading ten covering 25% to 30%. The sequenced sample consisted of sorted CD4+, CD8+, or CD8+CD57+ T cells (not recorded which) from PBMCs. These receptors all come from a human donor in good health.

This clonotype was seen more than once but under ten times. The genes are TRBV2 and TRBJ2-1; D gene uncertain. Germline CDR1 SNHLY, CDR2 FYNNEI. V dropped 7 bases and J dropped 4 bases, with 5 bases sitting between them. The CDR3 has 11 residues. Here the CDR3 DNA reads TGTGCCAGCAAGGTATACAATGAGCAGTTCTTC. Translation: CASKVYNEQFF.

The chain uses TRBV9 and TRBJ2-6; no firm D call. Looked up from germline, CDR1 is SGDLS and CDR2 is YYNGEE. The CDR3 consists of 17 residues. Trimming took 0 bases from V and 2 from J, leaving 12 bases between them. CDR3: CASSVGHLIPGANVLTF. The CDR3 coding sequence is TGTGCCAGCAGCGTAGGACATTTGATCCCTGGGGCCAACGTCCTGACTTTC.

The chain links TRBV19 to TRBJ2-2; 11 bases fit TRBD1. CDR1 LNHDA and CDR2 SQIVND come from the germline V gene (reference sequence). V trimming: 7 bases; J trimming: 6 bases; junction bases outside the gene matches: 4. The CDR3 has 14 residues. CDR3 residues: CASKTGQGAGELFF. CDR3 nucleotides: TGTGCCAGTAAAACGGGACAGGGGGCCGGGGAGCTGTTTTTT. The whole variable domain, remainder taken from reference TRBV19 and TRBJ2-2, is DGGITQSPKYLFRKEGQNVTLSCEQNLNHDAMYWYRQDPGQGLRLIYYSQIVNDFQKGDIAEGYSVSREKKESFPLTVTSAQKNPTAFYLCASKTGQGAGELFFGEGSRLTVL.

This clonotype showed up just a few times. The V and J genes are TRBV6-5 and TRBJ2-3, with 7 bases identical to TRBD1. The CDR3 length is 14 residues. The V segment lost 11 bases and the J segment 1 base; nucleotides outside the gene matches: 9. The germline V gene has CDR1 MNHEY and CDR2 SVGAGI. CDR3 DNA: TGTGCCTGCTCACAGGGGTCACGCACAGATACGCAGTATTTT. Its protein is CACSQGSRTDTQYF.

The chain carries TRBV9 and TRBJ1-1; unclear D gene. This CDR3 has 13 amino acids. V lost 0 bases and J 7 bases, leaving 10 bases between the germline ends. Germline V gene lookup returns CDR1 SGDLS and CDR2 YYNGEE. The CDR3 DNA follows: TGTGCCAGCAGCGTAGAATCGGGCCGTGAAGCTTTCTTT. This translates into CASSVESGREAFF.

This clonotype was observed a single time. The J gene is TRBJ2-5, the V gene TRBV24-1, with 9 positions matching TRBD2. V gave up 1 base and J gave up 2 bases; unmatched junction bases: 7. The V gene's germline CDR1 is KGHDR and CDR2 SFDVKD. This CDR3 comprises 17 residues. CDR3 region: CATSDFSTSGWQETQYF. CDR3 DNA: TGTGCCACCAGTGATTTCTCGACTAGCGGATGGCAAGAGACCCAGTACTTC.

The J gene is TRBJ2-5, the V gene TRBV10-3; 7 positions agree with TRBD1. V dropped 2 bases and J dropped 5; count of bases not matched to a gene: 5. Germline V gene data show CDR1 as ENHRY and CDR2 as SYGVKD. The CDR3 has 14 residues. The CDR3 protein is CAISEARGYETQYF. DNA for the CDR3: TGTGCCATCAGTGAGGCCAGGGGGTATGAGACCCAGTACTTC.

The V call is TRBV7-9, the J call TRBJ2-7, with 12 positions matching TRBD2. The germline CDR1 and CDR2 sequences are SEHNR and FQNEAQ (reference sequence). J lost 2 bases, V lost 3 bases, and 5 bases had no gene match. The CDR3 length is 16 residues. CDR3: CASSFPASGGAYEQYF. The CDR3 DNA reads TGTGCCAGCAGCTTCCCAGCTAGCGGGGGGGCCTACGAGCAGTACTTC.

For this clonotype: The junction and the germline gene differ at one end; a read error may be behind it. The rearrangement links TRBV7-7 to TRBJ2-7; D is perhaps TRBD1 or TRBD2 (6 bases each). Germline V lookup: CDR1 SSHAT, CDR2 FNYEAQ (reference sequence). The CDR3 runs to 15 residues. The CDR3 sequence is CASSLGRGTSYEQYF. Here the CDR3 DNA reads TGTGCTAGCAGCTTAGGGCGCGGGACATCCTACGAGCAGTACTTC.

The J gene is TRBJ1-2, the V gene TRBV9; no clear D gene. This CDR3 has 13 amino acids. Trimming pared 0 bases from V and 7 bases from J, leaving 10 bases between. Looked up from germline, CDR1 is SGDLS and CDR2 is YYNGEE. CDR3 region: CASSVEVGGGYTF. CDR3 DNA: TGTGCCAGCAGCGTAGAGGTGGGCGGTGGCTACACCTTC.

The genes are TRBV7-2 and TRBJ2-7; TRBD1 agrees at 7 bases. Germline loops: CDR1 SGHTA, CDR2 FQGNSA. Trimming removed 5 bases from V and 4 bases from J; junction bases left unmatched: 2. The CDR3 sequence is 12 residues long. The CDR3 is CASSRDRYEQYF. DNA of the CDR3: TGTGCCAGCAGCAGGGACAGATACGAGCAGTACTTC. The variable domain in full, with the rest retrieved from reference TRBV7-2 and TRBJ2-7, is GAGVSQSPSNKVTEKGKDVELRCDPISGHTALYWYRQSLGQGLEFLIYFQGNSAPDKSGLPSDRFSAERTGGSVSTLTIQRTQQEDSAVYLCASSRDRYEQYFGPGTRLTVT.

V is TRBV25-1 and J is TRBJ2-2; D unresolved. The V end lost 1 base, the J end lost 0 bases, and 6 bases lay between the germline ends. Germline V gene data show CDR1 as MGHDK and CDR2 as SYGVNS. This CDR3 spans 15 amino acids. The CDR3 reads CASSEWASNTGELFF. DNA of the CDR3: TGTGCCAGCAGTGAATGGGCCTCGAACACCGGGGAGCTGTTTTTT.

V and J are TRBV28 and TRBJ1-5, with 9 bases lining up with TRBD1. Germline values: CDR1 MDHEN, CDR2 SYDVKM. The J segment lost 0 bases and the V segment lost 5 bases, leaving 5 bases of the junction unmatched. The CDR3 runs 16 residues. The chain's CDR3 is CASSIGQGYSNQPQHF. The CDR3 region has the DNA TGTGCCAGCAGTATCGGACAGGGGTATAGCAATCAGCCCCAGCATTTT.

CDR3 coding DNA: TGCAGTGCTAGAGATCGATACAACTACTACGAGCAGTACTTC. Residues: CSARDRYNYYEQYF. The chain has TRBV20-1 and TRBJ2-7; no clear D gene. The germline V gene encodes CDR1 DFQATT and CDR2 SNEGSKA (reference sequence). The CDR3 length is 14 residues. The V and J ends lost 0 bases and 3 bases respectively, with 12 bases between them.

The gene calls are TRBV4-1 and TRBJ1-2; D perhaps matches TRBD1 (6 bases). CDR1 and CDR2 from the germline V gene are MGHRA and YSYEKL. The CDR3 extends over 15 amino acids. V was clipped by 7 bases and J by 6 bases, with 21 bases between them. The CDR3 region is CASNQIGNRDNGYTF. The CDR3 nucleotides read TGCGCCAGCAACCAGATAGGGAACAGGGATAATGGCTACACCTTC.

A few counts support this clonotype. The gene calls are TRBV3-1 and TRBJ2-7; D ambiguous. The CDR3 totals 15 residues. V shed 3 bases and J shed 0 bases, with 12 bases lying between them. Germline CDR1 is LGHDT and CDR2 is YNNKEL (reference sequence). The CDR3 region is CASSQLPVPSYEQYF. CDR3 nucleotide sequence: TGTGCCAGCAGCCAGCTCCCTGTTCCCTCCTACGAGCAGTACTTC.